This section outlines one T cell receptor beta chain sequence together with its context. TCRdb's copy holds only in-frame clones and misses some; the assay was immunoSEQ multiplex PCR. The table records about 80,000 clones, roughly nine tenths of them present only once. The data stem from a study of T cell changes during pregnancy in multiple sclerosis. The CDR3 consists of 13 residues. Unmatched junction bases numbered 5, after V lost 9 bases and J lost 7 bases. Germline CDR1 reads LNHDA; CDR2 reads SQIVND (reference sequence). The material was peripheral blood, obtained before pregnancy. The rearrangement joins TRBV19 to TRBJ1-5; 11 positions agree with TRBD1. This TCR derives from a female donor with multiple sclerosis, enrolled in a pregnancy study. The CDR3 bases are TGTGCCAGCGGGACAGGGGGAGGGCAGCCCCAGCATTTT. Translating it yields CASGTGGGQPQHF.